A selection of T cell receptor beta chains follows, all from one sample in a study of Graves' ophthalmopathy and Graves' hyperthyroidism. One entry per CDR3 protein, called by TCRdb with MiXCR from the multiplex PCR reads. Of about 1.2 million distinct CDR3 sequences listed, approximately 35% are singletons. Sequencing input: peripheral blood or thyroid tissue (not recorded which). Receptor source: an adult man with Graves' hyperthyroidism. CDR3s include the opening cysteine and the closing phenylalanine or tryptophan. D genes are given only for firm matches. Not every row has a clone size; where given, it reads once, few, many or a size class.

. TRBJ1-1 TRBV10-3 few CAISGKAEAFF TGTGCCATCAGTGGGAAGGCTGAAGCTTTCTTT
. TRBJ1-1 TRBV19 many CASSTQVRTEAFF TGTGCCAGTAGTACACAGGTCCGGACTGAAGCTTTCTTT
. TRBJ2-7 TRBV7-3 . CASSYSPRGTYEQYF TGTGCCAGCAGTTACTCCCCCCGGGGAACCTACGAGCAGTACTTC
. TRBJ2-5 TRBV9 many CASSVEGETQYF TGTGCCAGCAGCGTAGAGGGAGAGACCCAGTACTTC
TRBD1 TRBJ2-5 TRBV11-2 many CASSLVGQGLRETQYF TGTGCCAGCAGCTTAGTGGGACAGGGTTTGCGAGAGACCCAGTACTTC
. TRBJ2-5 TRBV20-1 few CSKIETSSQETQYF TGCAGCAAAATAGAAACTAGCAGCCAAGAGACCCAGTACTTC
. TRBJ1-2 TRBV2 many CASSESHRGAGYGYTF TGTGCCAGCAGTGAAAGCCATCGGGGGGCTGGCTATGGCTACACCTTC
. TRBJ2-7 TRBV5-6 few CASSSRGGYSPYYEQYF TGTGCCAGCAGCTCACGTGGGGGCTATTCCCCATATTACGAGCAGTACTTC
TRBD1 TRBJ1-6 TRBV24-1 . CATSDSGTGADSPLHF TGTGCCACCAGTGATTCCGGGACAGGTGCCGATTCACCCCTCCACTTT
. TRBJ1-4 TRBV7-2 . CASSPWSSTNEKLFF TGTGCCAGCAGCCCATGGTCCTCAACTAATGAAAAACTGTTTTTT
TRBD1 TRBJ1-2 TRBV29-1 many CSVRDSFGYTF TGCAGCGTCAGGGACAGTTTTGGCTACACCTTC
. TRBJ1-2 TRBV6-5 few CASSYSRVGTYGYAF TGTGCCAGCAGTTACTCAAGGGTCGGGACCTATGGCTACGCCTTC
. TRBJ2-7 TRBV25-1 . CASREGGLTYEQYF TGTGCCAGCAGGGAGGGCGGGCTAACCTACGAGCAGTACTTC
. TRBJ1-1 TRBV11-2 . CASSLLLGNTEAFF TGTGCCAGCAGCCTACTATTAGGGAACACTGAAGCTTTCTTT
. TRBJ2-5 TRBV25-1 . CASEDQGGETQYF TGTGCCAGCGAGGACCAGGGTGGGGAGACCCAGTACTTC
. TRBJ1-2 TRBV7-9 many CASSKGGDYGYTF TGTGCCAGCTCGAAGGGGGGGGACTATGGCTACACCTTC
TRBD1 TRBJ1-1 TRBV27 few CASSHGQGFSEAFF TGTGCCAGCAGTCATGGACAGGGATTCTCTGAAGCTTTCTTT
TRBD2 TRBJ2-5 TRBV10-2 . CASSETGLAETQYF TGCGCCAGCAGTGAGACCGGACTAGCTGAGACCCAGTACTTC
TRBD2 TRBJ2-7 TRBV7-9 few CASSLASGGKSSYEQYF TGTGCCAGCAGTTTAGCTAGCGGGGGGAAGAGCTCCTACGAGCAGTACTTC
. TRBJ2-5 TRBV7-2 many CASSAPGPGTQYF TGTGCCAGCAGCGCGCCCGGGCCGGGGACCCAGTACTTC
. TRBJ2-7 TRBV20-1 . CSAQEGDGLGEQYF TGCAGTGCCCAGGAAGGGGACGGTCTCGGCGAGCAGTACTTC
TRBD1 TRBJ1-2 TRBV30 few CAWRTGPSHGYTF TGTGCCTGGCGGACAGGGCCCTCCCATGGCTACACCTTC
. TRBJ2-7 TRBV20-1 . CSARDPVGINYEQYF TGCAGTGCTAGAGATCCTGTCGGGATCAACTACGAGCAGTACTTC
. TRBJ1-1 TRBV30 . CAWSRSGRDTEAFF TGTGCCTGGAGTCGATCAGGGCGAGACACTGAAGCTTTCTTT
. TRBJ1-2 TRBV29-1 many CSVRMETYGYTF TGCAGCGTGCGGATGGAGACTTATGGCTACACCTTC
. TRBJ2-7 TRBV7-2 . CASSAEVTGREQYF TGTGCCAGCAGCGCGGAAGTCACGGGACGGGAGCAGTACTTC
TRBD2 TRBJ2-5 TRBV12-3/TRBV12-4 few CASSTSGSVEETQYF TGTGCCAGCAGTACTAGCGGGAGCGTAGAAGAGACCCAGTACTTC
TRBD1 TRBJ2-5 TRBV10-2 . CATSRAGTDFWRIETQYF TGTGCCACCAGCAGAGCCGGGACAGATTTTTGGCGAATAGAGACCCAGTACTTC
TRBD1 TRBJ2-2 TRBV7-3 . CASSPTGDRGELFF TGTGCCAGCAGTCCTACAGGGGATCGCGGGGAGCTGTTTTTT
. TRBJ2-2 TRBV25-1 few CASTQSNTGELFF TGTGCCAGCACGCAGAGTAACACCGGGGAGCTGTTTTTT
. TRBJ1-6 TRBV13 many CASSVGLGIDSPLHF TGTGCCAGCAGCGTTGGTTTGGGCATCGATTCACCCCTCCACTTT
. TRBJ2-7 TRBV6-5 . CASSYPGAYEQYF TGTGCCAGCAGTTACCCCGGGGCCTACGAGCAGTACTTC
. TRBJ1-1 TRBV6-6 many CASGEGGTEAFF TGTGCCAGCGGGGAAGGGGGCACTGAAGCTTTCTTT
TRBD1 TRBJ1-2 TRBV11-1 . CASSFGQGVYGYTF TGTGCCAGCAGCTTCGGACAGGGGGTTTATGGCTACACCTTC
. TRBJ2-7 TRBV19 many CASTPAGSDHEQYF TGTGCCAGTACCCCGGCAGGGTCGGACCACGAGCAGTACTTC
. TRBJ2-5 TRBV7-2 . CASRAATNQPQYF TGTGCCAGCAGGGCAGCAACTAATCAGCCCCAGTACTTC
. TRBJ1-4 TRBV7-2 many CASSLTVLGEKLFF TGTGCCAGCAGCTTGACCGTCTTGGGTGAAAAACTGTTTTTT
TRBD1 TRBJ1-2 TRBV7-6 . CASSLGGLGQRFGYTF TGTGCCAGCAGCTTAGGGGGCTTGGGACAGCGGTTCGGCTACACCTTC
. TRBJ1-2 TRBV7-4 . CASSQPRQYGYTF TGCGCCAGCAGCCAACCCAGACAGTATGGCTACACCTTC
. TRBJ1-2 TRBV10-2 . CASSEQPPRGYGYTF TGCGCCAGCAGTGAGCAGCCACCAAGGGGGTATGGCTACACCTTC
TRBD2 TRBJ2-5 TRBV7-9 many CASSLEAGGFETQYF TGTGCCAGCAGCTTGGAGGCGGGGGGGTTCGAGACCCAGTACTTC
TRBD1 TRBJ1-1 TRBV7-2 . CASSPTGTGANEAFF TGTGCCAGCAGCCCGACAGGGACAGGGGCCAATGAAGCTTTCTTT
TRBD1 TRBJ1-3 TRBV7-2 few CASSATTQGALGNTIYF TGTGCCAGCAGCGCAACAACACAGGGGGCGCTTGGAAACACCATATATTTT
. TRBJ2-7 TRBV7-8 . CASSVVTYEQYF TGTGCCAGCAGCGTGGTTACCTACGAGCAGTACTTC
TRBD1 TRBJ2-7 TRBV7-9 many CASSSDRVNGEQYF TGTGCCAGCAGCTCCGACAGGGTCAATGGCGAGCAGTACTTC
. TRBJ1-4 TRBV9 many CASSPTKGSTNEKLFF TGTGCCAGCAGCCCCACCAAGGGATCAACTAATGAAAAACTGTTTTTT
TRBD2 TRBJ2-7 TRBV5-6 few CASSFRRSTSGSWEQYF TGTGCCAGCAGCTTTAGGAGATCCACTAGCGGGAGCTGGGAGCAGTACTTC
. TRBJ1-1 TRBV29-1 . CSLTRRLNTEAFF TGCAGCTTAACTAGGCGCCTGAACACTGAAGCTTTCTTT
. TRBJ1-3 TRBV7-9 many CASSLAETNSGNTIYF TGTGCCAGCAGCTTAGCTGAGACAAACTCTGGAAACACCATATATTTT
TRBD1 TRBJ1-1 TRBV19 many CASKRQGDSGTEAFF TGTGCCAGTAAGAGGCAGGGGGATTCAGGCACTGAAGCTTTCTTT
. TRBJ1-1 TRBV10-3 . CAISMDLNTEAFF TGTGCCATCAGTATGGACTTGAACACTGAAGCTTTCTTT
. TRBJ1-4 TRBV25-1 . CASSEGSGFLNEKLFF TGTGCCAGCAGTGAAGGGTCAGGATTCCTTAATGAAAAACTGTTTTTT
TRBD2 TRBJ2-5 TRBV20-1 many CSARGRLAGDWQETQYF TGCAGTGCTAGAGGGAGACTAGCGGGGGACTGGCAAGAGACCCAGTACTTC
. TRBJ2-5 TRBV7-9 many CASSLAGLAGSGVMKETQYF TGTGCCAGCAGCTTAGCCGGTTTGGCAGGGTCTGGAGTGATGAAAGAGACCCAGTACTTC
. TRBJ2-7 TRBV7-8 many CASSTGTVKYF TGTGCCAGCAGCACCGGGACCGTGAAGTACTTC
TRBD1 TRBJ1-5 TRBV7-9 few CASSWMGQGSNQPQHF TGTGCCAGCAGCTGGATGGGACAGGGGAGCAATCAGCCCCAGCATTTT
. TRBJ1-4 TRBV5-6 . CASSFGRAGEKLFF TGTGCCAGCAGCTTCGGGAGGGCCGGGGAAAAACTGTTTTTT
. TRBJ2-2 TRBV2 . CASSLRQATGELFF TGTGCCAGCAGTCTGCGACAGGCCACCGGGGAGCTGTTTTTT
. TRBJ1-4 TRBV5-1 few CASSLSPGGVGEKLFF TGCGCCAGCAGCTTGAGCCCCGGGGGTGTGGGTGAAAAACTGTTTTTT